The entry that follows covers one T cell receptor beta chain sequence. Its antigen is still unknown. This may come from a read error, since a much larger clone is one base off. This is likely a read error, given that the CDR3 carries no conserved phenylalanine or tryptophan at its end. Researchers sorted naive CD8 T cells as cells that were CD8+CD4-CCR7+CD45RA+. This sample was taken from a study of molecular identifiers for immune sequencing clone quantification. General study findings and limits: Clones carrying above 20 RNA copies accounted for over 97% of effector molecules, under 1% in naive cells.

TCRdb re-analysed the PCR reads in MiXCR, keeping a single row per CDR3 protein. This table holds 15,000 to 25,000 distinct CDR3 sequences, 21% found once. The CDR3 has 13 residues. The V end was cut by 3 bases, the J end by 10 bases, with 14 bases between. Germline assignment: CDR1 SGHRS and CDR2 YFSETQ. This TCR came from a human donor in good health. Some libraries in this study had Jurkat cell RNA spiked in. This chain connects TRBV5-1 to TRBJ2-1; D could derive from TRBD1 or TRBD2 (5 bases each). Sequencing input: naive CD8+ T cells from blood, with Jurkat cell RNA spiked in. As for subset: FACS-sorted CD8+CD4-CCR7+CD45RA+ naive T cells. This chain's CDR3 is CASSSSMWGEQFL. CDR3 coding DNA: TGCGCCAGCAGCTCCTCAATGTGGGGGGAGCAGTTCCTC.